Listed below are T cell receptor beta chains from one sample, sequenced in a study of T cells in Graves' hyperthyroidism and ophthalmopathy. TCRdb processed the multiplex PCR reads anew with MiXCR; each CDR3 protein has one entry. Of over 700,000 distinct CDR3 sequences in the sample, over 35% were seen once. Material for sequencing was blood. All receptors derive from a man younger than 30 with Graves' hyperthyroidism. Each CDR3 is given with its conserved first and last residue. D genes are given only for firm matches. Not every row has a clone size; where given, it reads once, few, many or a size class.

many 13 TRBJ2-7 TRBV7-9 TRBD1 CASSYRQGLEQYF
- 15 TRBJ1-2 TRBV20-1 - CSARRWDRGDYGYTF
many 13 TRBJ1-2 TRBV5-1 - CASSQPSDEGYTF
few 13 TRBJ2-7 TRBV20-1 - CSAPGTTPWEQYF
- 15 TRBJ2-7 TRBV2 TRBD1 CASSYEDRGSYEQYF
- 14 TRBJ1-2 TRBV20-1 - CSALKGGIGYGYTF
once 14 TRBJ2-5 TRBV6-5 - CASSWTAYQETQYF
- 15 TRBJ1-5 TRBV19 - CASSILGGSWQPQHF
- 14 TRBJ2-7 TRBV24-1 TRBD2 CATSDPTSGYEQYF
- 11 TRBJ1-5 TRBV6-1 - CASTGAGPQHF
- 13 TRBJ2-7 TRBV5-6 - CASSSSSRDEQYF
few 17 TRBJ1-4 TRBV5-1 TRBD1 CASSLGQGANLNEKLFF
- 15 TRBJ2-5 TRBV9 TRBD2 CASSAALAGIETQYF
- 15 TRBJ1-5 TRBV19 TRBD1 CASNPRTGVGQPQHF
- 10 TRBJ2-7 TRBV29-1 TRBD1 CSGTGYEQYF
few 15 TRBJ2-7 TRBV7-2 - CASSSPEEGTYEQYF
- 15 TRBJ1-3 TRBV7-9 - CASSSPRGWTDTIYF
- 15 TRBJ2-5 TRBV19 TRBD2 CASSTLAGNQETQYF
- 15 TRBJ1-5 TRBV4-1 - CASSQETVGYQPQHF
many 16 TRBJ2-6 TRBV15 - CATSRDRTSGANVLTF
- 14 TRBJ2-6 TRBV13 - CATPGVSGANVLTF
- 17 - TRBV2 TRBD2 CASSEWGGTSGGVEQFF
few 14 TRBJ2-7 TRBV2 - CASSEGRTLYEQYF
many 14 TRBJ1-2 TRBV5-1 - CASSLDSLNYGYTF
few 16 TRBJ1-3 TRBV10-3 TRBD1 CAISGTGGASGNTIYF
many 12 TRBJ2-5 TRBV29-1 - CSVEPGPETQYF
few 14 TRBJ2-7 TRBV20-1 TRBD2 CSAPSSGRADEQYF
- 14 TRBJ1-5 TRBV7-6 - CASSQVRQDQPQHF
many 16 TRBJ1-1 TRBV29-1 TRBD1 CSVDRRTGGERTEAFF
- 13 TRBJ2-5 TRBV19 - CASSILAEETQYF
- 17 TRBJ1-1 TRBV29-1 TRBD1 CSVGQGANTGENTEAFF
- 14 TRBJ2-5 TRBV5-5 - CASSLDADRETQYF
- 16 TRBJ2-2 TRBV20-1 TRBD2 CSAKGLAGASTGELFF
few 14 TRBJ2-2 TRBV20-1 - CSAPDSPNTGELFF
- 14 TRBJ1-2 TRBV5-1 TRBD1 CASSIGQGADGYTF
- 17 TRBJ1-5 TRBV6-6 TRBD1 CASSPGTELWGNQPQHF
many 15 TRBJ2-5 TRBV9 TRBD2 CASSVAERGQETQYF
few 14 TRBJ1-3 TRBV6-5 - CASSSVGAGNTIYF
many 12 TRBJ2-2 TRBV19 - CASSVRGGELFF
- 13 TRBJ2-5 TRBV12-3/TRBV12-4 - CASSHALGETQYF
- 14 TRBJ2-5 TRBV25-1 - CASSDSGAYETQYF
- 14 TRBJ2-7 TRBV12-3/TRBV12-4 TRBD2 CASSYEREGGEQYF
- 12 TRBJ2-7 TRBV20-1 - CSANAGTREQYF
- 13 TRBJ1-1 TRBV29-1 - CSVAGGQNTEAFF
many 13 TRBJ2-7 TRBV15 - CATSSRDSYEQYF
- 15 TRBJ1-4 TRBV25-1 - CASVEDRREGEKLFF
- 16 TRBJ1-4 TRBV29-1 - CSVEWTEPPVNEKLFF